The 4 T cell receptor beta chains presented below share a single source sample, sequenced in a study of T cells after yellow fever vaccination. TCRdb re-derived calls from the 5' RACE reads in MiXCR, one entry per CDR3 protein. Of over 250,000 distinct CDR3 sequences in the sample, about 4% were seen once. Sample: PBMCs, taken 5 days after the yellow fever booster vaccination. These receptors all come from a man between 18 and 29 years old who received the YFV17D yellow fever vaccine.

This clonotype occurred a few times. Written as DNA, the CDR3 is TGTGCCAGCAGTCGCGGTGGACAGGGGTTGCCCGGGGAGCTGTTTTTT. Residues: CASSRGGQGLPGELFF. The V gene is TRBV6-6, the J gene TRBJ2-2, with TRBD1 matching over 9 bases. Trimming at V came to 5 bases and at J to 6 bases, leaving 10 bases not matched to a gene. Looked up from germline, CDR1 is MNHNY and CDR2 is SVGAGI (reference sequence). This CDR3 region has 16 residues.

The chain is built from TRBV3-1 and TRBJ2-5; D remains ambiguous. CDR3 length: 15 residues. CDR1 and CDR2 (germline): LGHDT, YNNKEL (reference sequence). Trimming took off 0 bases at V and 7 bases at J, with 15 bases between the two ends. The CDR3 reads CASSQDGTSRGTQYF. CDR3 coding DNA: TGTGCCAGCAGCCAAGACGGTACCAGTCGAGGGACCCAGTACTTC.

This chain connects TRBV5-4 to TRBJ2-3; TRBD2 matches 14 bases. Germline V lookup: CDR1 SGHNT, CDR2 YYREEE (reference sequence). The CDR3 runs 17 residues. V was pared by 4 bases and J by 5 bases, with 9 bases of the junction left unmatched. The CDR3 DNA follows: TGTGCCAGCAGCGACCCGACTAGCGGGGGGGCACGAGATACGCAGTATTTT. Protein product: CASSDPTSGGARDTQYF. Filled out from reference TRBV5-4 and TRBJ2-3, the complete variable domain reads ETGVTQSPTHLIKTRGQQVTLRCSSQSGHNTVSWYQQALGQGPQFIFQYYREEENGRGNFPPRFSGLQFPNYSSELNVNALELDDSALYLCASSDPTSGGARDTQYFGPGTRLTVL.

The chain links TRBV4-2 to TRBJ2-3; the D gene is possibly TRBD2 (5 bases). The CDR3 runs 13 residues. Germline loops: CDR1 LGHNA, CDR2 YNFKEQ. Trimming left V 3 bases short and J 6 bases short, with 10 bases between. CDR3 nucleotides: TGTGCCAGCAGCCAGGACTTCAGGGATACGCAGTATTTT. Translation: CASSQDFRDTQYF.